This TCR beta chain was recovered during a study of persistence of HIV-infected CD4 T cells. Study-wide context: Up to roughly 200 mL blood was drawn at multiple time points; a couple of donors had single-time leukapheresis.

Cells were stimulated nonspecifically with anti-CD3/anti-CD28 magnetic beads. Sorting of responding CD4+ T cells relied on upregulated CD40 ligand together with CD69. This clone was seen once. The antigen remains undetermined. The length of the CDR3 is 18 residues. Study-level results: Degenerate expanded CDR3beta sequences were enriched among CMV- and Gag-responding cells. CMV- and Gag-responding cells had lower TCRbeta richness than CD3/CD28-responding cells. Within sorted populations, more oligoclonal TCRs accompanied more oligoclonal proviruses.

The libraries were made with immunoSEQ version 4 in survey mode. The protocol was immunoSEQ multiplex PCR, while the TCRdb copy is restricted to in-frame clones and leaves out a portion. The sample records 40,000 to 55,000 clones, approximately 90% being singletons. This clonotype was obtained from an adult woman with HIV who was CMV-seropositive. This chain uses TRBV21-1 with TRBJ1-4; no check of the table's D call, TRBD1, against the DNA was made. TRBV21-1 is a recognized pseudogene. Sequences were derived from CD4+ T cells sorted from PBMCs after roughly 18-hour stimulation, sampled from a patient who received antiretroviral therapy. CDR3 protein: CASSQMLQGSWRNEKLFF. The CDR3 DNA follows: TGTGCCAGCAGCCAAATGTTACAGGGTAGTTGGCGTAATGAAAAACTGTTTTTT.